The 2 T cell receptor beta chains below come from one sample, sequenced in a study of blood T cell repertoires in COVID-19. Libraries were prepared by immunoSEQ multiplex PCR; TCRdb keeps only in-frame clonotypes and omits some of them. The sample lists approximately 77,000 clones, 85% occurring once. The specimen sequenced was peripheral blood. The receptors derive from a man aged 50-60 years with COVID-19, enrolled during active disease.

The V call is TRBV15, the J call TRBJ1-4, with D unresolved. Per germline, CDR1 LNHNV and CDR2 YYDKDF (reference sequence). The CDR3 extends over 14 amino acids. V gave up 1 base and J gave up 4 bases, with 7 bases separating them. For the CDR3, the DNA is TGTGCCACCAGCAGAGGACTGATTAATGAAAAACTGTTTTTT. This encodes CATSRGLINEKLFF.

The chain links TRBV19 to TRBJ2-6; D not certain. V lost 3 bases, J lost 0 bases, and 9 bases lay in between. Germline assignment: CDR1 LNHDA and CDR2 SQIVND (reference sequence). The CDR3 sequence is 16 residues long. The CDR3 region has the DNA TGTGCCAGTAGTATCTTGACACCCTCTGGGGCCAACGTCCTGACTTTC. It is translated as CASSILTPSGANVLTF.